This is a list of T cell receptor beta chains from one sample in a study of cytomegalovirus exposure and HLA in healthy donors. Clones were sequenced by immunoSEQ multiplex PCR, and TCRdb holds only the in-frame ones, with some missing. The repertoire includes some 170,000 clones, 80% to 90% of them detected once, and around 4.7% sits in the top ten. The sequenced material came from PBMCs. These receptors came from a woman aged 18-30 years in good health and CMV-seropositive. Each CDR3 is given with its conserved first and last residue. D genes are given only for firm matches. Only part of the rows carry a size: once, few, many, or a class if the clone is expanded.

>TRBD1|TRBJ2-7|.|TRBV6-5
TGTGCCAGCACGACGACAGGGGCCGAGCAGTACTTC
CASTTTGAEQYF
>.|TRBJ1-1|.|TRBV7-9
TGTGCCAGCACCCCCGGAGAGGTTAGAACTGAAGCTTTCTTT
CASTPGEVRTEAFF
>TRBD1|TRBJ2-5|.|TRBV11-2
TGTGCCAGCAGCACGCTGACGGACAGGGCAGGAGAGACCCAGTACTTC
CASSTLTDRAGETQYF
>TRBD1|TRBJ2-2|.|TRBV9
TGTGCCAGCAGCGCCGCAGGGGGTTCGAACACCGGGGAGCTGTTTTTT
CASSAAGGSNTGELFF
>.|TRBJ2-7|.|TRBV29-1
TGCAGCGTTGACAGGGGCCACGAGCAGTACTTC
CSVDRGHEQYF
>TRBD2|TRBJ2-1|.|TRBV5-1
TGCGCCAGCAGCTCTAGCGGGGAGTACAATGAGCAGTTCTTC
CASSSSGEYNEQFF
>.|TRBJ1-5|.|TRBV4-2
TGTGCCAGCAGCCAAGAAATCACAGCTAGCAATCAGCCCCAGCATTTT
CASSQEITASNQPQHF
>TRBD1|TRBJ1-6|.|TRBV7-2
TGTGCCAGCAGCCCCGGACAGGCGGAAAATTCACCCCTCCACTTT
CASSPGQAENSPLHF
>.|TRBJ1-1|few|TRBV5-1
TGCGCCAGCAAAAACAGGGTTGGCACTGAAGCTTTCTTT
CASKNRVGTEAFF
>TRBD1|TRBJ2-7|.|TRBV5-1
TGCGCCAGCAGCTTGGTTTGGACAGGGACTTGGGCCTACGAGCAGTACTTC
CASSLVWTGTWAYEQYF
>TRBD1|TRBJ2-7|.|TRBV4-3
TGCGCCAGCAGCCAAGATCTACAGGGGGCCTACGAGCAGTACTTC
CASSQDLQGAYEQYF
>TRBD1|TRBJ1-1|once|TRBV4-3
TGCGCCAGCAGCCTCGGACAGGGAAACACTGAAGCTTTCTTT
CASSLGQGNTEAFF
>.|TRBJ2-3|few|TRBV6-4
TGTGCCAGCAGTTCAGGGGAGAGTGAGGGAGATACGCAGTATTTT
CASSSGESEGDTQYF
>TRBD1|TRBJ2-1|.|TRBV7-8
TGTGCCAGCAGCTTGGGAGGACAGGGACTGGGGTTCTTC
CASSLGGQGLGFF
>TRBD2|TRBJ2-1|once|TRBV9
TGTGCCAGCAGCGTAGATAAGCGGGGGGTCGAGAATGAGCAGTTCTTC
CASSVDKRGVENEQFF
>.|TRBJ1-4|.|TRBV19
TGTGCCAGTAGTATAGACGGTGCAACTAATGAAAAACTGTTTTTT
CASSIDGATNEKLFF
>TRBD2|TRBJ2-2|.|TRBV27
TGTGCCAGCAGTACCGGACTAGCGGCGAACACCGGGGAGCTGTTTTTT
CASSTGLAANTGELFF
>.|TRBJ2-3|once|TRBV7-2
TGTGCCAGCACCCTAGAAAGAGGGCGCCTAGATACGCAGTATTTT
CASTLERGRLDTQYF
>.|TRBJ2-1|.|TRBV2
TGTGCCAGCCTCTACAATGAGCAGTTCTTC
CASLYNEQFF
>TRBD2|TRBJ2-3|.|TRBV13
TGTGCCAGCAGCTCAACTAGCGGGGCACTCACAGATACGCAGTATTTT
CASSSTSGALTDTQYF
>TRBD2|TRBJ2-1|once|TRBV27
TGTGCCAGCAGTTCTAGCGGGGGGGTGGACAATGAGCAGTTCTTC
CASSSSGGVDNEQFF
>.|TRBJ1-5|.|TRBV28
TGTGCCAGCAGTTTTGGAGGGTTTCAGCCCCAGCATTTT
CASSFGGFQPQHF